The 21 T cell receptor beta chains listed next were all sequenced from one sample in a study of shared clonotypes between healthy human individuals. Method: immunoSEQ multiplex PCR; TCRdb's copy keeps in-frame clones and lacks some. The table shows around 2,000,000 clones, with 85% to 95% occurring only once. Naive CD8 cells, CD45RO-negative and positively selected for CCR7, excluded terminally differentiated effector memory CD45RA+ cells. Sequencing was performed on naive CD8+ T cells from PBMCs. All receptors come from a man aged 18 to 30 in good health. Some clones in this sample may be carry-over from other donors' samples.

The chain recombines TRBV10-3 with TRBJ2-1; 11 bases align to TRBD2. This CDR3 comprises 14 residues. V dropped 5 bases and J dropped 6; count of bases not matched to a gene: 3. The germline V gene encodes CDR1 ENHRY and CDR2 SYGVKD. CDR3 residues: CAISLAGGPNEQFF. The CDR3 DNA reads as TGTGCCATCAGTCTAGCGGGAGGCCCCAATGAGCAGTTCTTC.

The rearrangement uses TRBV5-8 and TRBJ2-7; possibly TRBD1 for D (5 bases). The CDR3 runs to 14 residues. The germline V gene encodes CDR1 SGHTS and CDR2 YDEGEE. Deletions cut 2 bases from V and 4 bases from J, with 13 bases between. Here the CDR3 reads CASSFIDSNYEQYF. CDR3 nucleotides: TGTGCCAGCAGCTTTATTGACAGTAATTACGAGCAGTACTTC.

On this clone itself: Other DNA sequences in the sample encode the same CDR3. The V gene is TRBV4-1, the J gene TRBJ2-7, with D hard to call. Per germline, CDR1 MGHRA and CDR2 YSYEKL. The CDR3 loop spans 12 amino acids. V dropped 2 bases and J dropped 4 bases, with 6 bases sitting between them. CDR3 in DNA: TGCGCCAGCAGCCAATTAGGTTACGAGCAGTACTTC. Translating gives CASSQLGYEQYF.

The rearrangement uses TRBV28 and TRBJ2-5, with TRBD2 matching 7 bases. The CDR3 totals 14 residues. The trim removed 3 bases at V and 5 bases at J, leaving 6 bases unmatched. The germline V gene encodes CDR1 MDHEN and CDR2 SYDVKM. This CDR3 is CASSFQGGSETQYF. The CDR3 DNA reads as TGTGCCAGCAGTTTTCAGGGCGGGAGTGAGACCCAGTACTTC.

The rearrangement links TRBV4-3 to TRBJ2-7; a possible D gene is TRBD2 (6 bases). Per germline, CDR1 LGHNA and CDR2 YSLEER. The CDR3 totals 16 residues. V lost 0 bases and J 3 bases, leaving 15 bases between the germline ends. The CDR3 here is CASSQDVLLANYEQYF. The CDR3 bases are TGCGCCAGCAGCCAAGATGTTCTACTAGCTAACTACGAGCAGTACTTC.

In DNA, the CDR3 is TGTGCCAGTAGCCCAGGGCTGGGCGAGCAGTACTTC. This encodes CASSPGLGEQYF. This chain connects TRBV19 to TRBJ2-7, with D possibly matching TRBD1 (5 bases). This CDR3 comprises 12 residues. CDR1 is LNHDA, CDR2 SQIVND, per germline (reference sequence). V was clipped by 6 bases and J by 6 bases, with 12 bases between them.

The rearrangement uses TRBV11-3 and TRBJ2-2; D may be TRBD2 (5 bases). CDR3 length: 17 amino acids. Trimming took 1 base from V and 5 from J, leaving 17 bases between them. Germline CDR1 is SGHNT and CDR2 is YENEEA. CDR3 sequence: CASSLGLREPQTGELFF. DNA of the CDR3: TGTGCCAGCAGCTTAGGGTTACGGGAACCCCAGACCGGGGAGCTGTTTTTT.

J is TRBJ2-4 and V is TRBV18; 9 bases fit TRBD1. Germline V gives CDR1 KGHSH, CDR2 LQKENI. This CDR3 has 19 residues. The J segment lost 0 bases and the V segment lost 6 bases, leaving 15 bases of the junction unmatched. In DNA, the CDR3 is TGTGCCAGCTCCCAGGGCGGGACAGGGAACCTTCTAGCCAAAAACATTCAGTACTTC. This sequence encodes CASSQGGTGNLLAKNIQYF.

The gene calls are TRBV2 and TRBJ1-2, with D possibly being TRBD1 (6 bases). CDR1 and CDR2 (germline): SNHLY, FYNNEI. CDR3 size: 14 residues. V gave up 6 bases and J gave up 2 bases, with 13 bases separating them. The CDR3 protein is CASRRAGTNYGYTF. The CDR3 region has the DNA TGTGCCAGCAGGAGGGCAGGGACAAACTATGGCTACACCTTC.

CDR3: CASSYRPLLAGGTDTQYF. CDR3 DNA sequence: TGTGCCAGCAGTTATCGCCCGCTACTAGCGGGGGGCACAGATACGCAGTATTTT. The J gene is TRBJ2-3, the V gene TRBV27; 11 nucleotides agree with TRBD2. CDR1 is MNHEY and CDR2 is SMNVEV in the germline V gene (reference sequence). Unmatched junction bases numbered 10, after V lost 4 bases and J lost 1 base. The CDR3 is 18 residues long.

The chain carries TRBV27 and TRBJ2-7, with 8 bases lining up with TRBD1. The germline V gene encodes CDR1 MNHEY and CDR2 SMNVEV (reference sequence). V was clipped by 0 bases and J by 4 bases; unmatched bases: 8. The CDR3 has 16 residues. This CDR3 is CASSLSATGDGYEQYF. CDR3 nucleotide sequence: TGTGCCAGCAGTTTATCGGCGACAGGGGACGGTTACGAGCAGTACTTC.

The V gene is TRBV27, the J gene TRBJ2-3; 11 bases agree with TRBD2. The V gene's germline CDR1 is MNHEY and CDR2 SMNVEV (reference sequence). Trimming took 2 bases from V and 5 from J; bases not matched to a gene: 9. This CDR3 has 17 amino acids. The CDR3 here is CASSLMGVAGGEDTQYF. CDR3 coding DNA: TGTGCCAGCAGTTTAATGGGCGTAGCGGGAGGGGAAGATACGCAGTATTTT.

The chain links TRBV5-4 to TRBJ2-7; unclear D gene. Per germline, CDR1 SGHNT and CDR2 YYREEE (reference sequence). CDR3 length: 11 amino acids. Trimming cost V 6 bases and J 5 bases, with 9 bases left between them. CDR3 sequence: CASISGDEQYF. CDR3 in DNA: TGTGCCAGCATCTCCGGTGACGAGCAGTACTTC.

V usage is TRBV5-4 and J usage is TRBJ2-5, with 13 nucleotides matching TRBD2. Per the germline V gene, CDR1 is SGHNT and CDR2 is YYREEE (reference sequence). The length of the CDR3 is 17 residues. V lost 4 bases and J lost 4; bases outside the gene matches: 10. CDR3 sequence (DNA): TGTGCCAGCAGCCCAGGACTAGCGGGAGACCACCGAGAGACCCAGTACTTC. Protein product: CASSPGLAGDHRETQYF.

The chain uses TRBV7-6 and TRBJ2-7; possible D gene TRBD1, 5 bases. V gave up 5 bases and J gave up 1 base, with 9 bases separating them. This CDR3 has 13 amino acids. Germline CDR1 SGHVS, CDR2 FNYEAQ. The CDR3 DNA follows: TGTGCCAGCAGCGCTAGGGGTTCCTACGAGCAGTACTTC. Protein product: CASSARGSYEQYF. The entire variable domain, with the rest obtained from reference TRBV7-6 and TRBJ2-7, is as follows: GAGVSQSPRYKVTKRGQDVALRCDPISGHVSLYWYRQALGQGPEFLTYFNYEAQQDKSGLPNDRFSAERPEGSISTLTIQRTEQRDSAMYRCASSARGSYEQYFGPGTRLTVT.

The DNA of the CDR3 is TGTGCCAGCAGGCGCCCAGGGGGAGACTACAATGAGCAGTTCTTC. This sequence encodes CASRRPGGDYNEQFF. The chain couples TRBV27 to TRBJ2-1, with 7 bases lining up with TRBD1. The CDR3 has 15 amino acids. The V segment lost 6 bases and the J segment 3 bases; nucleotides outside the gene matches: 8. CDR1 is MNHEY, CDR2 SMNVEV, per germline (reference sequence).

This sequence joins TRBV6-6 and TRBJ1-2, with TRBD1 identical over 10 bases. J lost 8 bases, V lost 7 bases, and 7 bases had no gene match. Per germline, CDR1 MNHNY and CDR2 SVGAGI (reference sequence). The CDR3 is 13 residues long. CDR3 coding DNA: TGTGCCAGCACAAGACAGGGGGCAGAGGGCTACACCTTC. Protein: CASTRQGAEGYTF.

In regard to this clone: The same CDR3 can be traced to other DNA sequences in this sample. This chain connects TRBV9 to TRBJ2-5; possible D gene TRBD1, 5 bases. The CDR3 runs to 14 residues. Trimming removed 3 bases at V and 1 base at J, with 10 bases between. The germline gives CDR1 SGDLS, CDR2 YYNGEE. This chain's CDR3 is CASSGRDSQETQYF. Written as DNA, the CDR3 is TGTGCCAGCAGCGGACGAGACAGCCAAGAGACCCAGTACTTC.

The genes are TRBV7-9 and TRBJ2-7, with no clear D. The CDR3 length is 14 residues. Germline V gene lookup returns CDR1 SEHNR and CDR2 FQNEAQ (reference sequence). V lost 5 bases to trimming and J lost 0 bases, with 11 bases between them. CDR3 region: CASSPRVNSYEQYF. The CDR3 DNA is TGTGCCAGCAGCCCGCGCGTGAACTCCTACGAGCAGTACTTC. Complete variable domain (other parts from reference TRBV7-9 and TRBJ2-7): DTGVSQNPRHKITKRGQNVTFRCDPISEHNRLYWYRQTLGQGPEFLTYFQNEAQLEKSRLLSDRFSAERPKGSFSTLEIQRTEQGDSAMYLCASSPRVNSYEQYFGPGTRLTVT.

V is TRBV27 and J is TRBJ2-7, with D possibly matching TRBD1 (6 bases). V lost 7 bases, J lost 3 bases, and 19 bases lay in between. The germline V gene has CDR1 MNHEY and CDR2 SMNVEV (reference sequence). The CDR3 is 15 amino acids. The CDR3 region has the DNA TGTGCCAGCACCCCCCTCCCACAGGGTCACTACGAGCAGTACTTC. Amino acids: CASTPLPQGHYEQYF.

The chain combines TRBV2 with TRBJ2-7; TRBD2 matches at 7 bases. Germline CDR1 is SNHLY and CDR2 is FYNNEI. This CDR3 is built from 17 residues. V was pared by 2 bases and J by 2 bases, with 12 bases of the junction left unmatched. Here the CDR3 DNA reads TGTGCCAGCAGTGAAACCCCACCCGGGAGGACCACCTACGAGCAGTACTTC. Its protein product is CASSETPPGRTTYEQYF.